This record concerns one T cell receptor (beta chain) sequence. Its antigen is unidentified. Repertoires were generated with immunoSEQ multiplex PCR, while TCRdb's copy carries only in-frame clones and drops some. The repertoire includes about 320,000 clones, nearly 95% of them detected once, and 5% to 7% sits in the top ten. Described time point: blood from clinic visit 5 months post-surgery; TSC patient then seizure free. Before surgery, patients took at least one anti-epileptic drug. V was cut by 2 bases and J by 4 bases, with 6 bases left in between. CDR1 and CDR2 from the germline V gene are MNHEY and SVGAGI. This CDR3 comprises 13 residues. This record belongs to a study of brain T cells in children with intractable seizures. Notes on the study in general: Clones missing pre-surgery may reflect undersampling of that blood sample. HCMV serostatus was not known, and viral specificity came from CDR3 similarity only.

V usage is TRBV6-5 and J usage is TRBJ2-1, with D uncertain. This sample comprised peripheral blood, obtained roughly 5 months after surgery. The sequence was collected from a boy under two years old with tuberous sclerosis and intractable seizures. The CDR3 DNA reads as TGTGCCAGCAGTTACGCTAATTACAATGAGCAGTTCTTC. Translation gives CASSYANYNEQFF.